The clone carrying this T cell receptor (beta chain) has a handful of counts. Assay used: immunoSEQ multiplex PCR; TCRdb lists only in-frame clones, some missing. The sample holds some 3,900 clones, 64% seen once. The record originates from a study of coeliac disease. This CDR3 has 15 residues. Germline-derived CDR1 and CDR2 are MNHNS and SASEGT. V shed 5 bases and J shed 7 bases, with 18 bases lying between them. The gene calls are TRBV6-1 and TRBJ1-5; weak D call: TRBD1 (5 bases). This TCR came from a woman younger than 45 without celiac disease. The sample consisted of lymphocytes from the gut lamina propria. The CDR3: CASSSLEGAEQPQHF. The DNA of the CDR3 is TGTGCCAGCAGTTCACTCGAAGGGGCAGAGCAGCCCCAGCATTTT.